The clone carrying this T cell receptor beta chain was seen a few times. Its antigen remains unidentified. At one end, the junction sequence differs from germline, possibly due to a read error. This record belongs to a study of post-analysis software for immune sequencing data. Study-wide points: A handful of TRBV segments were significantly more frequent in patients than in controls. TRBV5-6, TRBV5-1 and TRBV20-1 were among these segments. Comparison with controls showed significantly lower normalized Chao1 diversity in multiple sclerosis patients. With F measure, samples from one preparation batch clustered together strongly.

CDR3 length: 19 residues. Germline lookup yields CDR1 SSHAT and CDR2 FNYEAQ (reference sequence). Each TCR beta cDNA library carried unique molecular identifiers. Starting from approximately 1 to 10 million T cells, the study yielded about half a million cDNA molecules. Each CDR3 protein is one row after TCRdb ran MiXCR on the PCR reads. The sample yields about 430,000 distinct CDR3 sequences, roughly 38% seen once. This chain uses TRBV7-7 with TRBJ2-1; the match to TRBD1 covers 8 bases. This receptor was taken from a girl aged 2 to 10 with multiple sclerosis. The sample was blood. CDR3 DNA: TGTGCTAGCAGCTCAGGGGGCTTGACTAAGCCTTATACCTACAATGAGCAGTTCTTC. This translates into CASSSGGLTKPYTYNEQFF.